The TCR beta chain described here comes from a study of blood T cell repertoires in COVID-19. On the study more broadly: The United States, Italy and Spain were the sources of the acute and convalescent COVID-19 samples. PBMCs, B-cell-depleted T cells, or T cells provided the cDNA or gDNA that made up the material.

The CDR3 runs to 20 residues. In the original analysis: Researchers report that nucleated cell counts were estimated from reference gene primer amplification. Assay used: immunoSEQ multiplex PCR; TCRdb lists only in-frame clones, some missing. V, J and clone size reflect that table, while D and trimming were determined from the DNA. This sample has roughly 16,000 clones, with more than 75% found just once. V gene TRBV21-1 combines with J gene TRBJ2-1; TRBD2, the table's D call, was not compared with the DNA. TRBV21-1 is flagged as a pseudogene. The sequence came from a man between 60 and 70 years old with active or convalescent COVID-19. The sequenced material came from peripheral blood. The CDR3 nucleotides are TGTGCCAGCAGCAAAGAAGTGGGGGGGGTAGCGGGAGAAGTAGGTAATGAGCAGTTCTTC. Translating gives CASSKEVGGVAGEVGNEQFF.